This is a list of T cell receptor beta chains from one sample in a study of cytomegalovirus exposure and HLA in healthy donors. Data came from immunoSEQ multiplex PCR; TCRdb stores just in-frame clones and leaves some out. The table for this sample gives approximately 110,000 clones. Sequencing input: PBMCs. Source of these receptors: a young man in good health and CMV-seronegative. CDR3s leave out the opening cysteine and the closing phenylalanine or tryptophan. Fields, in order: CDR3 length, J gene, V gene, CDR3 protein.

>15|TRBJ1-5|TRBV4-1
ASSQGIIRGSNQPQH
>11|TRBJ1-1|TRBV6-1
ASSATGDTEAF
>10|TRBJ2-5|TRBV11-2
ASSSLGGTQY
>11|TRBJ2-7|TRBV7-2
ASRGTGGPEQY
>13|TRBJ1-1|TRBV18
ASSPLEQVNTEAF
>13|TRBJ1-2|TRBV5-1
ASSQGQGILRGYT
>13|TRBJ1-3|TRBV6-6
ASSLIDRGRNTIY
>13|TRBJ1-1|TRBV7-2
ASSLYDTGNTEAF
>12|TRBJ2-7|TRBV4-1
ASSQVGGFYEQY
>13|TRBJ2-1|TRBV4-1
ASRSDSGFYNEQF
>14|TRBJ2-3|TRBV19
ASSPRSGGRPDTQY
>13|TRBJ2-7|TRBV10-3
AISGVAGGRNEQY
>12|TRBJ1-1|TRBV6-5
ATRTGLGNTEAF
>13|TRBJ1-1|TRBV6-5
ASSFSRRGNTEAF
>12|TRBJ1-5|TRBV19
ASSIAEGFQPQH
>13|TRBJ1-5|TRBV5-1
ASSLGVAGDQPQH
>15|TRBJ2-5|TRBV10-3
AISGSHTGTGQETQY
>15|TRBJ2-1|TRBV15
ATSRDRGGASYNEQF
>17|TRBJ2-7|TRBV9
ASSGGDLGSGRRSYEQY
>12|TRBJ1-1|TRBV28
ASRSGGLNTEAF